This entry describes one T cell receptor (beta chain). As yet, its antigen is unknown. This sample was included in a study of vaccination and CD4 T cells after COVID-19. CD4+ T cells that had been cultured provided DNA sequenced with the Oncomine TCR Beta short-read assay. TCRdb passed the PCR reads through MiXCR, listing each CDR3 protein once. The profile shows 10,000 to 15,000 distinct CDR3 sequences, 55% to 70% of them singletons. Treatment denoted: approximately 9-day PBMC culture with coronavirus spike peptide pools or control peptides (ViraFEST assay). Trimming left V 6 bases short and J 0 bases short, with 15 bases between. This CDR3 is 15 amino acids long. CDR1 is SGHAT and CDR2 is FQNNGV in the germline V gene.

The sequence was collected from a human donor who had recovered from COVID-19. The V and J genes are TRBV11-2 and TRBJ2-7, with D unresolved. The specimen sequenced was CD4+ T cells from blood, cultured in vitro. The CDR3 sequence is CASSLGQAFSYEQYF. The CDR3 DNA reads as TGTGCCAGCAGTCTCGGGCAGGCATTCTCCTACGAGCAGTACTTC.